This entry lists 21 T cell receptor beta chains sequenced from one sample in a study of blood T cell repertoires in COVID-19. Libraries were prepared by immunoSEQ multiplex PCR; TCRdb keeps only in-frame clonotypes and omits some of them. The sample records 150,000 to 200,000 clones, 77% being singletons. What was sequenced was peripheral blood. Receptors were obtained from a man aged 65-85 years with acute or convalescent COVID-19.

The chain recombines TRBV2 with TRBJ2-3, with D possibly TRBD1 on 6 matching bases. Trimming took off 9 bases at V and 5 bases at J, with 9 bases between the two ends. The CDR3 is 11 amino acids. CDR1 and CDR2 from the germline V gene are SNHLY and FYNNEI. The CDR3 reads CARGQGDTQYF. CDR3 DNA: TGTGCCAGGGGACAAGGAGATACGCAGTATTTT.

The chain links TRBV5-6 to TRBJ2-6, with 7 bases fitting TRBD1. CDR1 and CDR2 from the germline V gene are SGHDT and YYEEEE. Germline trimming cut 5 bases from V and 0 bases from J; bases unmatched to any gene: 5. CDR3 length: 16 residues. The CDR3 spells CASSYRQGSGANVLTF. CDR3 bases: TGTGCCAGCAGTTACCGACAGGGCTCTGGGGCCAACGTCCTGACTTTC.

The table lists this clone with many counts. The chain joins TRBV5-1 to TRBJ1-2; TRBD1 matches 7 bases. The germline V gene has CDR1 SGHRS and CDR2 YFSETQ. V lost 0 bases to trimming and J lost 3 bases; unmatched junction nucleotides: 5. The CDR3 sequence is 15 residues long. The CDR3 region has the DNA TGCGCCAGCAGCTTGGTGTCTGGACAGGACTATGGCTACACCTTC. Encoded protein: CASSLVSGQDYGYTF.

This clone appeared once. V usage is TRBV27 and J usage is TRBJ2-2; 9 bases are a match to TRBD1. The CDR3 length is 15 residues. Per germline, CDR1 MNHEY and CDR2 SMNVEV (reference sequence). Losses at the gene ends were 5 bases for V and 3 bases for J; bases not matched to a gene: 4. DNA of the CDR3: TGTGCCAGCAGTCGTGACAGGGGGTACACCGGGGAGCTGTTTTTT. Its translation: CASSRDRGYTGELFF.

The V and J genes are TRBV5-1 and TRBJ2-4; the match to TRBD2 covers 10 bases. Germline V gene lookup returns CDR1 SGHRS and CDR2 YFSETQ. CDR3 size: 15 residues. V lost 4 bases to trimming and J lost 1 base; unmatched junction nucleotides: 2. CDR3 loop: CASSTLAGAKNIQYF. DNA of the CDR3: TGCGCCAGCAGCACACTAGCGGGGGCCAAAAACATTCAGTACTTC.

The genes are TRBV14 and TRBJ1-4; D is unresolved. This CDR3 contains 15 residues. The germline gives CDR1 SGHDN, CDR2 FVKESK. Trimming shortened V by 1 base and J by 8 bases, and 14 bases separated the two germline ends. CDR3 in amino acids: CASSQVAGYLEKLFF. DNA of the CDR3: TGTGCCAGCAGCCAAGTAGCGGGGTATCTAGAAAAACTGTTTTTT. The full variable domain, its missing parts supplied by reference TRBV14 and TRBJ1-4, is EAGVTQFPSHSVIEKGQTVTLRCDPISGHDNLYWYRRVMGKEIKFLLHFVKESKQDESGMPNNRFLAERTGGTYSTLKVQPAELEDSGVYFCASSQVAGYLEKLFFGSGTQLSVL.

The V gene is TRBV29-1, the J gene TRBJ2-7; the D gene is possibly TRBD1 (6 bases). Per germline, CDR1 SQVTM and CDR2 ANQGSEA. The germline V and J ends were trimmed by 6 bases and 4 bases, with 19 bases remaining between them. The CDR3 loop spans 14 amino acids. CDR3 loop: CSVDRTQGGYEQYF. The CDR3, as DNA: TGCAGCGTCGACAGGACCCAGGGCGGATACGAGCAGTACTTC.

This chain links TRBV24-1 with TRBJ2-2; possibly TRBD1 for D (6 bases). The V end was cut by 12 bases, the J end by 7 bases, with 17 bases between. The CDR3 length is 13 residues. The germline V gene encodes CDR1 KGHDR and CDR2 SFDVKD. The chain's CDR3 is CASGRGDIGELFF. The CDR3 DNA follows: TGTGCCTCTGGCAGGGGAGACATCGGGGAGCTGTTTTTT.

This clone turned up a few times. Written as DNA, the CDR3 is TGTGCCAGCAGTGGGGGGTACGAGCAGTACTTC. Translated: CASSGGYEQYF. This chain joins TRBV13 and TRBJ2-7; possibly TRBD2 for D (6 bases). The CDR3 contains 11 residues. Trimming took 6 bases from V and 4 from J, leaving 7 bases between them. Germline assignment: CDR1 PRHDT and CDR2 FYEKMQ (reference sequence).

CDR3 DNA: TGTGCCAGCAGCCTTCTGCCGGGGGGGGAAGCCTACGAGCAGTACTTC. This encodes CASSLLPGGEAYEQYF. The chain employs TRBV6-6 and TRBJ2-7; 8 nucleotides match TRBD2. V was pared by 6 bases and J by 2 bases, with 12 bases of the junction left unmatched. This CDR3 spans 16 amino acids. Germline V gene data show CDR1 as MNHNY and CDR2 as SVGAGI (reference sequence).

The rearrangement uses TRBV6-5 and TRBJ1-2; D unclear. The CDR3 sequence is 10 residues long. V lost 6 bases to trimming and J lost 8 bases, with 7 bases between them. CDR1 is MNHEY and CDR2 is SVGAGI in the germline V gene. The CDR3 nucleotides are TGTGCCAGCAGCGAGGAGGGCTACACCTTC. It specifies CASSEEGYTF.

CDR3 nucleotide sequence: TGTGCCACGCAGACAGGGGGCGCTTCTCAGCCCCAGCATTTT. This gives the protein CATQTGGASQPQHF. This chain connects TRBV24-1 to TRBJ1-5; 10 nucleotides align to TRBD1. The junction had 8 bases not matched to a gene; V was cut back by 10 bases and J by 6 bases. The CDR3 is 14 amino acids. Germline CDR1 is KGHDR and CDR2 is SFDVKD.

The chain combines TRBV7-2 with TRBJ2-7; 14 bases are a match to TRBD2. V dropped 4 bases and J dropped 9; count of bases not matched to a gene: 8. Germline V gives CDR1 SGHTA, CDR2 FQGNSA. This CDR3 contains 15 residues. The CDR3 region has the DNA TGTGCCAGCAGCTCCCAGGGACTAGCGGGGGCAGTGCAGTACTTC. This translates into CASSSQGLAGAVQYF. The entire variable domain, with the rest obtained from reference TRBV7-2 and TRBJ2-7, is as follows: GAGVSQSPSNKVTEKGKDVELRCDPISGHTALYWYRQSLGQGLEFLIYFQGNSAPDKSGLPSDRFSAERTGGSVSTLTIQRTQQEDSAVYLCASSSQGLAGAVQYFGPGTRLTVT.

CDR3 coding DNA: TGTGCCAGTAGTAGCCCCGATGCAGGGGGGTTGGATACGCAGTATTTT. Residues: CASSSPDAGGLDTQYF. The rearrangement links TRBV19 to TRBJ2-3; D perhaps matches TRBD1 (7 bases). The germline V gene has CDR1 LNHDA and CDR2 SQIVND (reference sequence). V was cut by 4 bases and J by 6 bases, with 20 bases left in between. This CDR3 contains 16 residues.

This chain uses TRBV5-1 with TRBJ1-6, with unresolved D. Germline assignment: CDR1 SGHRS and CDR2 YFSETQ. The CDR3 consists of 14 residues. Trimming took 4 bases from V and 5 from J, leaving 10 bases between them. Here the CDR3 reads CASSGGQDNSPLHF. In nucleotides, the CDR3 is TGCGCCAGCAGCGGCGGGCAGGATAATTCACCCCTCCACTTT. Complete variable domain (other parts from reference TRBV5-1 and TRBJ1-6): KAGVTQTPRYLIKTRGQQVTLSCSPISGHRSVSWYQQTPGQGLQFLFEYFSETQRNKGNFPGRFSGRQFSNSRSEMNVSTLELGDSALYLCASSGGQDNSPLHFGNGTRLTVT.

The V gene is TRBV10-1, the J gene TRBJ2-7; TRBD1 agrees at 7 bases. Per germline, CDR1 WNHNN and CDR2 SYGVQD (reference sequence). The CDR3 is 15 residues long. V was clipped by 7 bases and J by 3 bases; unmatched bases: 12. The CDR3: CASNICRDRDYEQYF. CDR3 DNA: TGCGCCAGCAACATCTGCCGGGACAGAGACTACGAGCAGTACTTC.

This rearrangement joins TRBV11-3 to TRBJ1-6; D is possibly TRBD1 (5 bases). The CDR3 runs 17 residues. Germline values: CDR1 SGHNT, CDR2 YENEEA. Trimming took off 5 bases at V and 7 bases at J, with 21 bases between the two ends. CDR3 residues: CASSPRGLNSQNSPLHF. CDR3 bases: TGTGCCAGCAGCCCGCGGGGCCTGAACAGCCAAAATTCACCCCTCCACTTT.

There are a few counts of this clone. The rearrangement joins TRBV4-1 to TRBJ2-7, with D tentatively TRBD1 (6 bases). The CDR3 covers 15 residues. V lost 2 bases to trimming and J lost 5 bases, with 16 bases between them. The germline gives CDR1 MGHRA, CDR2 YSYEKL. The CDR3 bases are TGCGCCAGCAGCCAACTTAATGTCAGGGGAAACGAGCAGTACTTC. It encodes CASSQLNVRGNEQYF.

V gene TRBV14 combines with J gene TRBJ2-1; possibly TRBD2 for D (6 bases). From germline, CDR1 is SGHDN and CDR2 FVKESK. The CDR3 is 15 amino acids. V lost 4 bases, J lost 10 bases, and 20 bases lay in between. CDR3 coding DNA: TGTGCCAGCAGCCCGAGACTAGTAAGTCAGGAAGAGCAGTTCTTC. Amino acid sequence: CASSPRLVSQEEQFF.

This chain joins TRBV19 and TRBJ2-5; 12 bases agree with TRBD2. The germline gives CDR1 LNHDA, CDR2 SQIVND (reference sequence). V lost 5 bases, J lost 3 bases, and 10 bases stayed unmatched. The CDR3 spans 17 residues. The CDR3 coding sequence is TGTGCCAGTAGTCCGACTAGCGGGGGACCTTGGAAAGAGACCCAGTACTTC. Translation: CASSPTSGGPWKETQYF. The variable domain in full, with the rest retrieved from reference TRBV19 and TRBJ2-5, is DGGITQSPKYLFRKEGQNVTLSCEQNLNHDAMYWYRQDPGQGLRLIYYSQIVNDFQKGDIAEGYSVSREKKESFPLTVTSAQKNPTAFYLCASSPTSGGPWKETQYFGPGTRLLVL.

This clone was counted ten times or more. This rearrangement joins TRBV10-2 to TRBJ2-7, with 12 nucleotides matching TRBD1. The V and J ends lost 3 bases and 4 bases, in that order; junction bases with no gene match: 4. The length of the CDR3 is 15 residues. In germline, CDR1 is WSHSY, CDR2 SAAADI. CDR3 sequence reads: CASSEPGQGAYEQYF. CDR3 DNA sequence: TGCGCCAGCAGTGAACCGGGACAGGGGGCGTACGAGCAGTACTTC.